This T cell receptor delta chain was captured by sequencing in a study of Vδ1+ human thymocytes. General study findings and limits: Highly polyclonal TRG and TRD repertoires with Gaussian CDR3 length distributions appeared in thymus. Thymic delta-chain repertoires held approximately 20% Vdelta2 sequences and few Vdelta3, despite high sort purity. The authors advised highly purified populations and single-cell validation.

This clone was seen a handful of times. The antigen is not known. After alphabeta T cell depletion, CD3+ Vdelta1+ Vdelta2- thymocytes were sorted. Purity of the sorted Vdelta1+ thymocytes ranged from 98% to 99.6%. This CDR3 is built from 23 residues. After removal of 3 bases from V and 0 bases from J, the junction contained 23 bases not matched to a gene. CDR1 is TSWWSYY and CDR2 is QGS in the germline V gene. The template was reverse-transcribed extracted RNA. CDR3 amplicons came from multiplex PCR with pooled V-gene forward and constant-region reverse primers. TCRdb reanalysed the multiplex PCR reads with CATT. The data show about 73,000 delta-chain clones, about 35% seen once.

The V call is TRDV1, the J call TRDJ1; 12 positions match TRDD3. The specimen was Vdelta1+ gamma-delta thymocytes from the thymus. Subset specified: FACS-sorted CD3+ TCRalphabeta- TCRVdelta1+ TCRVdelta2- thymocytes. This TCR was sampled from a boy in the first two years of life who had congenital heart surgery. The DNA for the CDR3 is TGTGCTCTTGGGGAGGTCTTTTCAATTTACTGGGGGATACCTCGCCTGTACACCGATAAACTCATCTTT. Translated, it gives CALGEVFSIYWGIPRLYTDKLIF.